Listed here are 25 T cell receptor beta chains from one sample, sequenced in a study of shared clonotypes between healthy human individuals. Method: immunoSEQ multiplex PCR; TCRdb's copy keeps in-frame clones and lacks some. Of over a million clones detected, roughly 70% appear once; the ten largest clones hold 1.5%. The specimen sequenced was memory CD4+ T cells sorted from blood. Subset: CD45RA-negative fraction. These receptors were collected from a man between 18 and 35 years old in good health.

The chain carries TRBV5-8 and TRBJ1-1, with D unresolved. The CDR3 has 15 residues. Trimming removed 0 bases at V and 0 bases at J, with 9 bases between. Germline CDR1 and CDR2: SGHTS and YDEGEE. CDR3 residues: CASSLAFGVNTEAFF. The CDR3, as DNA: TGTGCCAGCAGCTTGGCCTTCGGAGTGAACACTGAAGCTTTCTTT.

There are a few counts of this clone. V and J are TRBV6-6 and TRBJ2-7; possible D gene TRBD1, 6 bases. CDR3 length: 15 amino acids. CDR1 and CDR2 (germline): MNHNY, SVGAGI (reference sequence). V was shortened by 5 bases and J by 3 bases, with 17 bases between the two germline ends. The CDR3 nucleotides read TGTGCCAGCAGTCCGCCGCGGACAGCTAACTACGAGCAGTACTTC. Translating gives CASSPPRTANYEQYF.

Here the CDR3 reads CASSVGAGGPFQETQYF. The DNA for the CDR3 is TGTGCCAGCAGCGTAGGGGCAGGGGGACCCTTCCAAGAGACCCAGTACTTC. The rearrangement uses TRBV9 and TRBJ2-5; 7 bases agree with TRBD1. Unmatched junction bases numbered 9, after V lost 0 bases and J lost 1 base. This CDR3 comprises 17 residues. Germline lookup yields CDR1 SGDLS and CDR2 YYNGEE.

Of note for this clone: The same CDR3 is also encoded by other DNA sequences in this sample. The V gene is TRBV19, the J gene TRBJ2-3; D is uncertain. The CDR3 consists of 11 residues. V lost 4 bases and J lost 5, with 4 bases in between. Germline V gene data show CDR1 as LNHDA and CDR2 as SQIVND (reference sequence). The CDR3 sequence: CASSRRDTQYF. DNA for the CDR3: TGTGCCAGTAGTAGGAGAGATACGCAGTATTTT.

The chain links TRBV6-5 to TRBJ2-7, with D tentatively TRBD2 (5 bases). Germline CDR1 reads MNHEY; CDR2 reads SVGAGI. Trimming took 2 bases from V and 2 from J, leaving 10 bases between them. The CDR3 length is 14 residues. The chain's CDR3 is CASSYREGTYEQYF. CDR3 DNA sequence: TGTGCCAGCAGTTACCGGGAAGGGACCTACGAGCAGTACTTC.

This chain uses TRBV19 with TRBJ2-3, with D possibly being TRBD1 or TRBD2 (5 bases each). The CDR3 sequence is 14 residues long. V lost 1 base and J 4 bases, leaving 9 bases between the germline ends. Germline V CDR1 and CDR2: LNHDA, SQIVND (reference sequence). The CDR3 DNA reads as TGTGCCAGTAGTATAGGGGGGTTTGCAGATACGCAGTATTTT. Its translation is CASSIGGFADTQYF. Variable domain in full (rest from reference TRBV19 and TRBJ2-3): DGGITQSPKYLFRKEGQNVTLSCEQNLNHDAMYWYRQDPGQGLRLIYYSQIVNDFQKGDIAEGYSVSREKKESFPLTVTSAQKNPTAFYLCASSIGGFADTQYFGPGTRLTVL.

The rearrangement joins TRBV4-3 to TRBJ1-6, with 7 nucleotides matching TRBD1. Germline CDR1 LGHNA, CDR2 YSLEER. V dropped 0 bases and J dropped 0; count of bases not matched to a gene: 8. This CDR3 region has 19 residues. The CDR3 protein is CASSQEGQTTSSYNSPLHF. The DNA of the CDR3 is TGCGCCAGCAGCCAAGAGGGACAGACAACTAGCTCCTATAATTCACCCCTCCACTTT.

The chain carries TRBV6-1 and TRBJ1-6; 10 nucleotides match TRBD1. The V gene end was trimmed by 6 bases and the J gene end by 5 bases; junction bases not matched to a gene: 1. The length of the CDR3 is 14 residues. CDR1 and CDR2 (germline): MNHNS, SASEGT. This CDR3 reads CASRGTGDNSPLHF. The CDR3, as DNA: TGTGCCAGCAGGGGGACAGGGGATAATTCACCCCTCCACTTT.

This clone was seen more than once but under ten times. The chain employs TRBV27 and TRBJ1-2; TRBD1 matches 9 bases. The CDR3 totals 14 residues. CDR1 is MNHEY and CDR2 is SMNVEV in the germline V gene (reference sequence). J lost 2 bases, V lost 7 bases, and 5 bases had no gene match. The CDR3 DNA reads TGTGCCAGCAAAAGAGGACAGGGGAACTATGGCTACACCTTC. Translation gives CASKRGQGNYGYTF.

In its sample, this clone was seen many times. The chain links TRBV2 to TRBJ1-5, with D unresolved. Per the germline V gene, CDR1 is SNHLY and CDR2 is FYNNEI. Trimming took 4 bases from V and 6 from J, leaving 13 bases between them. There are 14 residues in the CDR3. CDR3 sequence reads: CASSGSGQSQPQHF. The CDR3 DNA reads as TGTGCCAGCAGTGGGTCCGGTCAGAGTCAGCCCCAGCATTTT.

This clone has a handful of counts. This chain links TRBV30 with TRBJ1-2; D is unclear. Trimming stripped 4 bases from V and 0 bases from J, with 9 bases between. The CDR3 has 13 amino acids. The germline V gene encodes CDR1 GTSNPN and CDR2 SVGIG (reference sequence). The CDR3 here is CAWKSQANYGYTF. The DNA of the CDR3 is TGTGCCTGGAAGAGCCAAGCTAACTATGGCTACACCTTC.

The CDR3 sequence: CASSSLSPEQFF. CDR3 nucleotides: TGTGCCAGCAGCTCCTTGAGTCCTGAGCAGTTCTTC. The rearrangement uses TRBV5-8 and TRBJ2-1; D is undetermined. This CDR3 region has 12 residues. CDR1 and CDR2 from the germline V gene are SGHTS and YDEGEE. V was trimmed by 3 bases and J by 9 bases, leaving 10 bases between them.

On this clone itself: This sample includes further DNA sequences coding for the same CDR3. The chain carries TRBV5-1 and TRBJ1-1, with D hard to call. Trimming pared 0 bases from V and 0 bases from J, leaving 9 bases between. The CDR3 contains 15 residues. Germline-derived CDR1 and CDR2 are SGHRS and YFSETQ. This CDR3 is CASSLADTLNTEAFF. CDR3 nucleotide sequence: TGCGCCAGCAGCTTGGCCGACACTCTGAACACTGAAGCTTTCTTT.

The chain recombines TRBV10-2 with TRBJ2-7, with TRBD1 matching over 8 bases. This CDR3 spans 14 amino acids. V was clipped by 6 bases and J by 2 bases; unmatched bases: 6. Per germline, CDR1 WSHSY and CDR2 SAAADI. In DNA form, the CDR3 reads TGCGCCAGCAGGACAGGGGCCTCTACCTACGAGCAGTACTTC. Its translation: CASRTGASTYEQYF.

V gene TRBV10-1 combines with J gene TRBJ2-5; TRBD2 matches 12 bases. CDR1 and CDR2 from the germline V gene are WNHNN and SYGVQD (reference sequence). The CDR3 covers 15 residues. V trimming: 4 bases; J trimming: 5 bases; junction bases outside the gene matches: 5. CDR3 nucleotides: TGCGCCAGCAGTGCGACTAGCGGGGGCATTGAGACCCAGTACTTC. Translated: CASSATSGGIETQYF.

The gene calls are TRBV5-1 and TRBJ1-1; 9 bases fit TRBD1. The CDR3 is 16 residues long. J was trimmed by 1 base and V by 6 bases; bases with no gene match: 10. In germline, CDR1 is SGHRS, CDR2 YFSETQ. The CDR3 loop reads CASTPGTGYQNTEAFF. As DNA, the CDR3 is TGCGCCAGCACCCCCGGGACAGGGTATCAGAACACTGAAGCTTTCTTT.

J is TRBJ2-3 and V is TRBV5-1; D gene ambiguous. V was clipped by 2 bases and J by 4 bases, with 14 bases between them. CDR3 size: 15 residues. Germline V gives CDR1 SGHRS, CDR2 YFSETQ. The CDR3 here is CASSFMRSSSDTQYF. Written as DNA, the CDR3 is TGCGCCAGCAGCTTTATGCGTAGTTCCTCAGATACGCAGTATTTT.

This clone was counted many times. The sample has other DNA sequences that encode this CDR3 too. The rearrangement uses TRBV19 and TRBJ1-5; 7 bases are shared with TRBD1. Germline lookup yields CDR1 LNHDA and CDR2 SQIVND (reference sequence). The CDR3 contains 14 residues. J was trimmed by 2 bases and V by 5 bases; bases with no gene match: 3. CDR3 sequence: CASSPQGGNQPQHF. The CDR3, as DNA: TGTGCCAGTAGTCCCCAGGGGGGCAATCAGCCCCAGCATTTT.

The chain is built from TRBV7-2 and TRBJ2-5; the match to TRBD2 covers 7 bases. V lost 1 base to trimming and J lost 2 bases; unmatched junction nucleotides: 4. This CDR3 is 15 amino acids long. Germline assignment: CDR1 SGHTA and CDR2 FQGNSA. The CDR3 loop reads CASSLGGRVQETQYF. The CDR3 bases are TGTGCCAGCAGCTTAGGGGGGAGGGTTCAAGAGACCCAGTACTTC.

The rearrangement uses TRBV25-1 and TRBJ2-5; D not certain. CDR3 size: 14 residues. Germline V CDR1 and CDR2: MGHDK, SYGVNS. V lost 2 bases, J lost 5 bases, and 12 bases lay in between. The CDR3 spells CASSEAGSRETQYF. The CDR3 nucleotides read TGTGCCAGCAGTGAAGCAGGATCGAGGGAGACCCAGTACTTC.

The chain recombines TRBV19 with TRBJ2-7, with 7 positions matching TRBD1. V gave up 5 bases and J gave up 4 bases; unmatched junction bases: 11. The CDR3 contains 15 residues. Germline V gene data show CDR1 as LNHDA and CDR2 as SQIVND (reference sequence). CDR3 bases: TGTGCCAGTAGTCCACGACAGGGCAGCCTTTACGAGCAGTACTTC. Protein sequence: CASSPRQGSLYEQYF.

V is TRBV10-1 and J is TRBJ2-5, with a weak D call TRBD2 (5 bases). The CDR3 loop spans 13 amino acids. Germline assignment: CDR1 WNHNN and CDR2 SYGVQD (reference sequence). Trimming cost V 8 bases and J 2 bases, with 12 bases left between them. The CDR3 protein is CASRASGQETQYF. In DNA form, the CDR3 reads TGCGCCAGCCGGGCATCGGGACAAGAGACCCAGTACTTC.

The V gene is TRBV30, the J gene TRBJ2-2; 8 bases fit TRBD1. J gave up 5 bases and V 5 bases, and 10 bases lay outside the gene matches. CDR1 is GTSNPN and CDR2 is SVGIG in the germline V gene (reference sequence). The CDR3 runs 15 residues. In nucleotides, the CDR3 is TGTGCCTGGCGTGGGACAGGTGACCCTACCGGGGAGCTGTTTTTT. As protein: CAWRGTGDPTGELFF.

A few counts support this clone. The chain uses TRBV5-4 and TRBJ2-2; TRBD1 might be the D (5 bases). CDR3 length: 14 residues. Germline V CDR1 and CDR2: SGHNT, YYREEE (reference sequence). With 5 bases removed from V and 1 base from J, the gap between germline ends came to 9 bases. The DNA for the CDR3 is TGTGCCAGCAGAGTTGGACAGAACACCGGGGAGCTGTTTTTT. Translation: CASRVGQNTGELFF.

This chain links TRBV13 with TRBJ2-7, with 7 bases identical to TRBD2. The CDR3 is 12 residues long. Germline V lookup: CDR1 PRHDT, CDR2 FYEKMQ (reference sequence). The V segment lost 5 bases and the J segment 7 bases; nucleotides outside the gene matches: 5. The CDR3 nucleotides are TGTGCCAGCAGCGTGACTAGCAAAGAGCAGTACTTC. It yields the protein CASSVTSKEQYF.